The 26 T cell receptor beta chains reported below all come from one sample, sequenced in a study of T cell changes during pregnancy in multiple sclerosis. The repertoire was sequenced with immunoSEQ multiplex PCR; TCRdb's copy has only in-frame clones and lacks some. The data hold 73,000 or so clones, with 85% to 90% observed a single time. This material consisted of peripheral blood, taken after pregnancy. The receptors derive from a female donor in good health, enrolled as a control in a pregnancy study.

This clone was found once. The V and J genes are TRBV27 and TRBJ1-1; no definite D call. The CDR3 length is 16 residues. Germline V gene data show CDR1 as MNHEY and CDR2 as SMNVEV (reference sequence). V lost 3 bases and J lost 3, with 17 bases in between. The CDR3 is CASSLSERVSDTEAFF. The CDR3 nucleotides are TGTGCCAGCAGTTTGTCAGAACGCGTCAGCGACACTGAAGCTTTCTTT.

The chain joins TRBV7-6 to TRBJ2-5; 9 positions match TRBD1. The CDR3 is 14 residues long. Trimming cost V 3 bases and J 5 bases; bases outside gene matches: 4. Germline CDR1 SGHVS, CDR2 FNYEAQ. Here the CDR3 reads CASSLGTGMETQYF. DNA of the CDR3: TGTGCCAGCAGCTTGGGGACAGGGATGGAGACCCAGTACTTC.

This clone showed up many times. The CDR3 DNA reads as TGTGCCAGCAGTCGCGGGAGTGAAGATACGCAGTATTTT. Its protein is CASSRGSEDTQYF. The rearrangement joins TRBV6-4 to TRBJ2-3; 7 bases align to TRBD2. Looked up from germline, CDR1 is MRHNA and CDR2 is SNTAGT. V was pared by 5 bases and J by 5 bases, with 4 bases of the junction left unmatched. CDR3 size: 13 residues.

The chain links TRBV27 to TRBJ1-5, with 7 bases that match TRBD1. There are 16 residues in the CDR3. The germline V gene encodes CDR1 MNHEY and CDR2 SMNVEV (reference sequence). Trimming took 6 bases from V and 5 from J; bases not matched to a gene: 13. The CDR3 here is CASRRTDRNPDQPQHF. The DNA of the CDR3 is TGTGCCAGCAGGCGGACGGACAGGAACCCCGATCAGCCCCAGCATTTT.

This clone appeared a single time. V and J are TRBV9 and TRBJ2-1; 8 bases are a match to TRBD2. The CDR3 spans 16 residues. CDR1 SGDLS and CDR2 YYNGEE come from the germline V gene. J gave up 7 bases and V 0 bases, and 9 bases lay outside the gene matches. The CDR3, as DNA: TGTGCCAGCAGCGTAGTGGATCGGGGGGGCAGAAATGAGCAGTTCTTC. Translating gives CASSVVDRGGRNEQFF.

The rearrangement joins TRBV18 to TRBJ1-5, with 9 nucleotides matching TRBD1. From germline, CDR1 is KGHSH and CDR2 LQKENI. The CDR3 has 15 residues. The J segment lost 5 bases and the V segment lost 6 bases, leaving 8 bases of the junction unmatched. This chain's CDR3 is CASSPTGGRDQPQHF. CDR3 sequence (DNA): TGTGCCAGCTCTCCGACAGGGGGAAGGGATCAGCCCCAGCATTTT.

This chain uses TRBV7-2 with TRBJ1-3; the D gene is possibly TRBD1 (5 bases). The germline V gene encodes CDR1 SGHTA and CDR2 FQGNSA. There are 16 residues in the CDR3. V lost 3 bases, J lost 2 bases, and 14 bases lay in between. The CDR3 sequence is CASSLQTGVPGNTIYF. The CDR3 DNA reads TGTGCCAGCAGCTTGCAAACGGGGGTGCCTGGAAACACCATATATTTT.

The chain is built from TRBV15 and TRBJ2-7; D is possibly TRBD2 (6 bases). This CDR3 contains 17 residues. V was shortened by 6 bases and J by 7 bases, with 28 bases between the two germline ends. The V gene's germline CDR1 is LNHNV and CDR2 YYDKDF (reference sequence). The CDR3 DNA reads TGTGCCACCAGACCAGTCTCCGGGACTGAGGTCTACGGGGAGCAGTACTTC. This gives the protein CATRPVSGTEVYGEQYF.

In this sample, this clone turned up once. The V and J genes are TRBV4-3 and TRBJ2-2; the D is unclear. CDR1 LGHNA and CDR2 YSLEER come from the germline V gene. CDR3 length: 16 amino acids. Trimming removed 1 base at V and 5 bases at J, with 14 bases between. The CDR3 nucleotides are TGCGCCAGCAGCCAAGGGGCAGGAACCAGAACCGGGGAGCTGTTTTTT. Its protein is CASSQGAGTRTGELFF.

This clone was seen only once. The chain carries TRBV2 and TRBJ2-1; D is possibly TRBD2 (6 bases). The CDR3 has 17 residues. Germline assignment: CDR1 SNHLY and CDR2 FYNNEI. Trimming took off 5 bases at V and 7 bases at J, with 24 bases between the two ends. The CDR3 spells CASSTPGLAPDGNEQFF. The CDR3 DNA follows: TGTGCCAGCAGTACGCCGGGACTCGCGCCGGATGGGAATGAGCAGTTCTTC.

Turning to this clone: One end of the junction does not line up with germline, which may come from a read error. The chain has TRBV7-7 and TRBJ2-5, with 13 bases lining up with TRBD2. The CDR3 contains 17 residues. The germline gives CDR1 SSHAT, CDR2 FNYEAQ (reference sequence). CDR3 in amino acids: CASSGEPGLAGKETQYF. The CDR3 DNA sequence: TGTGCTAGCAGCGGCGAACCGGGACTAGCGGGGAAAGAGACCCAGTACTTC.

The gene calls are TRBV5-1 and TRBJ2-1; D may be TRBD1 (6 bases). Trimming removed 4 bases at V and 3 bases at J, with 11 bases between. Germline lookup yields CDR1 SGHRS and CDR2 YFSETQ. This CDR3 has 14 amino acids. In DNA, the CDR3 is TGCGCCAGCAGCACCCGGACAGTCTACAATGAGCAGTTCTTC. Translating gives CASSTRTVYNEQFF.

V usage is TRBV11-2 and J usage is TRBJ1-2; 8 bases are a match to TRBD1. The CDR3 runs to 15 residues. Trimming removed 2 bases from V and 5 bases from J; junction bases left unmatched: 7. The germline V gene encodes CDR1 SGHAT and CDR2 FQNNGV. The chain's CDR3 is CASSLQAGTGYGYTF. The CDR3 region has the DNA TGTGCCAGCAGCTTACAGGCGGGGACAGGATATGGCTACACCTTC. Supplemented by reference TRBV11-2 and TRBJ1-2, the full variable domain reads EAGVAQSPRYKIIEKRQSVAFWCNPISGHATLYWYQQILGQGPKLLIQFQNNGVVDDSQLPKDRFSAERLKGVDSTLKIQPAKLEDSAVYLCASSLQAGTGYGYTFGSGTRLTVV.

The rearrangement links TRBV19 to TRBJ2-3; tentative D call: TRBD1 (6 bases). Germline V gene data show CDR1 as LNHDA and CDR2 as SQIVND (reference sequence). The length of the CDR3 is 14 residues. Trimming removed 6 bases at V and 0 bases at J, with 10 bases between. The CDR3 loop is CASSWTASTDTQYF. CDR3 DNA: TGTGCCAGTAGCTGGACAGCTAGCACAGATACGCAGTATTTT.

The chain couples TRBV18 to TRBJ1-5; 7 positions match TRBD1. V shed 5 bases, J shed 4 bases, and the junction held 17 bases outside the gene matches. Germline CDR1 reads KGHSH; CDR2 reads LQKENI. The length of the CDR3 is 18 residues. CDR3 DNA: TGTGCCAGCTCAGTACGGGTGTCAGGGGGAATTGGGAATCAGCCCCAGCATTTT. Residues: CASSVRVSGGIGNQPQHF.

This clone was detected once. V usage is TRBV30 and J usage is TRBJ2-5; TRBD1 aligns across 9 bases. The germline CDR1 and CDR2 sequences are GTSNPN and SVGIG (reference sequence). There are 14 residues in the CDR3. V lost 7 bases and J lost 4; bases outside the gene matches: 10. The CDR3 protein is CASGAGQGGETQYF. The CDR3 DNA is TGTGCCTCCGGAGCGGGACAGGGTGGAGAGACCCAGTACTTC.

V is TRBV7-9 and J is TRBJ1-2; no firm D call. CDR1 SEHNR and CDR2 FQNEAQ come from the germline V gene (reference sequence). This CDR3 has 12 amino acids. V was cut by 4 bases and J by 3 bases, with 6 bases left in between. The DNA of the CDR3 is TGTGCCAGCAGCTCCAGTGACTATGGCTACACCTTC. Its translation: CASSSSDYGYTF.

The V gene is TRBV7-6, the J gene TRBJ2-7; D perhaps matches TRBD1 (6 bases). With 1 base removed from V and 4 bases from J, the gap between germline ends came to 14 bases. The CDR3 covers 15 residues. Germline V gene lookup returns CDR1 SGHVS and CDR2 FNYEAQ. The CDR3 spells CASSLVRQAVYEQYF. CDR3 DNA sequence: TGTGCCAGCAGCTTAGTGAGACAGGCGGTTTACGAGCAGTACTTC.

V is TRBV9 and J is TRBJ2-1; 8 positions match TRBD2. V gave up 3 bases and J gave up 7 bases; unmatched junction bases: 9. The CDR3 spans 15 residues. Germline CDR1 and CDR2: SGDLS and YYNGEE. DNA for the CDR3: TGTGCCAGCAGCGGGAACGGGGGGGCCAGGAATGAGCAGTTCTTC. It is translated as CASSGNGGARNEQFF.

The chain is built from TRBV4-3 and TRBJ2-3, with 8 bases matching TRBD2. Germline CDR1 LGHNA, CDR2 YSLEER. Trimming at V came to 1 base and at J to 3 bases, leaving 6 bases not matched to a gene. The CDR3 covers 16 residues. DNA of the CDR3: TGCGCCAGCAGCCAAGGGGCGGGGGGCCTGACAGATACGCAGTATTTT. Protein product: CASSQGAGGLTDTQYF.

CDR3 loop: CASSLRPGGTGGIQYF. CDR3 nucleotide sequence: TGTGCCAGCAGCTTACGACCGGGGGGGACAGGGGGCATTCAGTACTTC. V usage is TRBV7-2 and J usage is TRBJ2-4; 11 bases fit TRBD1. V shed 2 bases and J 9 bases; nucleotides not matched to a gene: 9. The CDR3 totals 16 residues. Germline-derived CDR1 and CDR2 are SGHTA and FQGNSA.

The chain has TRBV18 and TRBJ1-2, with TRBD1 matching 7 bases. The CDR3 has 14 residues. The ends lost 3 bases at V and 7 bases at J; junction bases unmatched: 8. Germline lookup yields CDR1 KGHSH and CDR2 LQKENI. CDR3 loop: CASSPPGTVSGYTF. CDR3 DNA: TGTGCCAGCTCACCTCCCGGGACAGTGAGTGGCTACACCTTC.

The V and J genes are TRBV5-6 and TRBJ2-2; 7 positions match TRBD1. This CDR3 has 14 amino acids. V lost 3 bases to trimming and J lost 5 bases; unmatched junction nucleotides: 4. In germline, CDR1 is SGHDT, CDR2 YYEEEE. The chain's CDR3 is CASSSQGSTGELFF. The CDR3 nucleotides read TGTGCCAGCAGCTCACAGGGGTCAACCGGGGAGCTGTTTTTT.

V gene TRBV14 combines with J gene TRBJ2-7, with 8 positions matching TRBD2. The germline gives CDR1 SGHDN, CDR2 FVKESK. The CDR3 loop spans 15 amino acids. V was pared by 4 bases and J by 2 bases, with 7 bases of the junction left unmatched. CDR3 protein: CASSPPTSATYEQYF. DNA for the CDR3: TGTGCCAGCAGCCCCCCGACTAGCGCGACCTACGAGCAGTACTTC.

V and J are TRBV30 and TRBJ2-7, with TRBD2 matching 8 bases. The junction had 2 bases not matched to a gene; V was cut back by 4 bases and J by 3 bases. The CDR3 contains 12 residues. Per the germline V gene, CDR1 is GTSNPN and CDR2 is SVGIG (reference sequence). CDR3 sequence: CAWKRENYEQYF. The DNA for the CDR3 is TGTGCCTGGAAGCGGGAGAACTACGAGCAGTACTTC.

The chain combines TRBV28 with TRBJ1-3; D ambiguous. The CDR3 consists of 14 residues. V lost 5 bases, J lost 4 bases, and 12 bases lay in between. The germline V gene has CDR1 MDHEN and CDR2 SYDVKM. The CDR3 sequence: CASSTQMRGNTIYF. Here the CDR3 DNA reads TGTGCCAGCAGTACTCAAATGAGAGGAAACACCATATATTTT.